The sequence of this T cell receptor beta chain was determined in a study of cytomegalovirus exposure and HLA in healthy donors. As to this clone: The antigen is undetermined.

PCR primers comprised 60 Vbeta and 13 Jbeta primers. This table comes from immunoSEQ multiplex PCR, and its TCRdb copy is limited to in-frame clones, with some not included. The sample shows about 160,000 clones, approximately 84% of them seen only once. Study-level results: Reportedly, diagnosis of cytomegalovirus status by the classifier showed high specificity and sensitivity.

The V gene's germline CDR1 is MGHRA and CDR2 YSYEKL. The V end lost 4 bases, the J end lost 8 bases, and 12 bases lay between the germline ends. The CDR3 contains 13 residues. This sequence was found in a man aged 18 to 29 in good health and CMV-seropositive. The sample comprised PBMCs. The chain carries TRBV4-1 and TRBJ2-1; D is ambiguous. In DNA, the CDR3 is TGCGCCAGCAGCCTCGGCCGTCGGGATGAGCAGTTCTTC. It is translated as CASSLGRRDEQFF.